The 15 T cell receptor beta chains given below trace back to one sample, sequenced in a study of blood T cells in healthy people across ages. It was with a sample-barcoded 5' primer and a J-beta primer mix that a second PCR of roughly 7 to 12 cycles was run. TCRdb re-called the 5' RACE reads through MiXCR, storing one row per CDR3 protein. The sample includes about 800,000 distinct CDR3 sequences, 20% to 30% seen only once; the top ten take 3.7%. These data were also filed under a second study, of T cells of mothers and their children.

The sample consisted of blood. These receptor sequences come from a boy aged 5 to 17 in good health.

This clonotype was seen only a few times. J is TRBJ1-2 and V is TRBV5-1; 8 bases are shared with TRBD1. J lost 8 bases, V lost 1 base, and 7 bases had no gene match. This CDR3 contains 14 residues. Per germline, CDR1 SGHRS and CDR2 YFSETQ. In nucleotides, the CDR3 is TGCGCCAGCAGCTTGCCCCGGACAGGGTTGGGCTACACCTTC. Its translation is CASSLPRTGLGYTF.

The chain links TRBV29-1 to TRBJ2-3; a possible D gene is TRBD1 (5 bases). The CDR3 loop spans 13 amino acids. V lost 7 bases and J lost 3, with 14 bases in between. Germline CDR1 reads SQVTM; CDR2 reads ANQGSEA. The CDR3 DNA follows: TGCAGCGGGTGGTGGCAGGGAACAGATACGCAGTATTTT. This translates into CSGWWQGTDTQYF.

CDR3 nucleotides: TGTGCCAGCAGTGCCGGGACAGGGGGCCCCTATGGCTACACCTTC. This codes for CASSAGTGGPYGYTF. This sequence joins TRBV27 and TRBJ1-2; 12 bases map to TRBD1. The CDR3 extends over 15 amino acids. The germline V gene has CDR1 MNHEY and CDR2 SMNVEV (reference sequence). V was clipped by 5 bases and J by 4 bases; unmatched bases: 5.

The chain is built from TRBV30 and TRBJ1-1; D is possibly TRBD1 (5 bases). From germline, CDR1 is GTSNPN and CDR2 SVGIG (reference sequence). The CDR3 sequence is 14 residues long. V lost 1 base and J lost 5, with 14 bases in between. CDR3 in amino acids: CAWSAGTWWTEAFF. CDR3 coding DNA: TGTGCCTGGAGTGCAGGGACCTGGTGGACTGAAGCTTTCTTT.

The table lists this clonotype with a few counts. This chain uses TRBV28 with TRBJ2-1; 8 bases are a match to TRBD1. This CDR3 is built from 15 residues. The germline gives CDR1 MDHEN, CDR2 SYDVKM. V shed 3 bases and J 5 bases; nucleotides not matched to a gene: 6. The CDR3 DNA follows: TGTGCCAGCAGTTTTCTGCAGGGGGCGAACAATGAGCAGTTCTTC. Translation: CASSFLQGANNEQFF.

This chain joins TRBV4-1 and TRBJ2-1; possibly TRBD2 for D (6 bases). The V end lost 0 bases, the J end lost 4 bases, and 16 bases lay between the germline ends. Germline V gene lookup returns CDR1 MGHRA and CDR2 YSYEKL. The CDR3 contains 17 residues. CDR3 sequence (DNA): TGCGCCAGCAGCCAAGAGCACCGGAGGGAACATTACAATGAGCAGTTCTTC. Translating it yields CASSQEHRREHYNEQFF.

This clonotype was seen a few times. The genes are TRBV20-1 and TRBJ2-5; 15 bases are a match to TRBD2. CDR3 length: 19 amino acids. Trimming at V came to 3 bases and at J to 5 bases, leaving 16 bases not matched to a gene. Germline V gene lookup returns CDR1 DFQATT and CDR2 SNEGSKA (reference sequence). Written as DNA, the CDR3 is TGCAGTGCTAGCCGTAACGGACTAGCGGGAGGGCCGTGGGTTGAGACCCAGTACTTC. It codes for CSASRNGLAGGPWVETQYF.

The V and J genes are TRBV4-3 and TRBJ1-4; 7 bases agree with TRBD1. J lost 8 bases, V lost 4 bases, and 10 bases had no gene match. The CDR3 consists of 15 residues. Germline CDR1 LGHNA, CDR2 YSLEER. CDR3 in DNA: TGCGCCAGCAGCCGATCGACAGGGCAAGGAGAAAAACTGTTTTTT. It specifies CASSRSTGQGEKLFF.

The chain employs TRBV6-2 or TRBV6-3 and TRBJ1-3, with D perhaps matching TRBD1 (5 bases). V was cut by 6 bases and J by 2 bases, with 14 bases left in between. Germline assignment: CDR1 MNHEY and CDR2 SVGEGT. The CDR3 totals 15 residues. The CDR3 loop is CASSHAQGAGNTIYF. CDR3 DNA sequence: TGTGCCAGCAGCCACGCCCAGGGAGCTGGAAACACCATATATTTT.

J is TRBJ2-7 and V is TRBV20-1, with D possibly TRBD2 on 5 matching bases. The CDR3 length is 13 residues. Germline loops: CDR1 DFQATT, CDR2 SNEGSKA (reference sequence). Trimming pared 2 bases from V and 5 bases from J, leaving 13 bases between. In DNA form, the CDR3 reads TGCAGTGCTAGAATTCCCGGGATCCACGAGCAGTACTTC. Translating gives CSARIPGIHEQYF.

This clonotype was observed a handful of times. The J gene is TRBJ2-1, the V gene TRBV20-1; 7 positions agree with TRBD2. Germline trimming cut 0 bases from V and 4 bases from J; bases unmatched to any gene: 3. CDR3 length: 14 amino acids. The V gene's germline CDR1 is DFQATT and CDR2 SNEGSKA (reference sequence). DNA for the CDR3: TGCAGTGCTAGAGATCTAGCGGATTACAATGAGCAGTTCTTC. This encodes CSARDLADYNEQFF.

The J gene is TRBJ2-4, the V gene TRBV4-3, with 7 bases aligning to TRBD2. CDR3 length equals 16 residues. Germline V gene sequence: CDR1 LGHNA, CDR2 YSLEER. The junction had 4 bases not matched to a gene; V was cut back by 0 bases and J by 2 bases. The CDR3 sequence is CASSQEGAGPKNIQYF. The CDR3 region has the DNA TGCGCCAGCAGCCAAGAGGGAGCGGGGCCCAAAAACATTCAGTACTTC.

This clonotype appeared a few times. This chain links TRBV4-3 with TRBJ1-6; unclear D gene. The length of the CDR3 is 15 residues. Trimming took 4 bases from V and 8 from J, leaving 15 bases between them. Germline V gives CDR1 LGHNA, CDR2 YSLEER. CDR3 nucleotide sequence: TGCGCCAGCAGCCCCCGGGTCAGTAGAGATTCACCCCTCCACTTT. It yields the protein CASSPRVSRDSPLHF.

The rearrangement links TRBV20-1 to TRBJ2-2; D uncertain. The germline V gene has CDR1 DFQATT and CDR2 SNEGSKA (reference sequence). The CDR3 spans 14 residues. Trimming shortened V by 1 base and J by 2 bases, and 8 bases separated the two germline ends. The CDR3 sequence: CSARVALNTGELFF. The DNA for the CDR3 is TGCAGTGCTAGAGTGGCCTTAAACACCGGGGAGCTGTTTTTT.

This clonotype was observed a few times. This chain joins TRBV5-1 and TRBJ1-6; D gene ambiguous. The CDR3 length is 14 residues. V lost 2 bases to trimming and J lost 7 bases, with 10 bases between them. Germline V CDR1 and CDR2: SGHRS, YFSETQ. For the CDR3, the DNA is TGCGCCAGCAGCTTCCGTCAGGCGAATTCACCCCTCCACTTT. Amino acid sequence: CASSFRQANSPLHF.